The 14 T cell receptor beta chains presented below share a single source sample, sequenced in a study of shared clonotypes between healthy human individuals. Only in-frame clones appear in the TCRdb table, and some are missing; sequencing was by immunoSEQ multiplex PCR. The sample yields about 2.3 million clones, approximately 95% seen once. The specimen was naive CD4+ T cells from PBMCs. Subset described: CD45RA+ positively selected. Every receptor here comes from a man aged 18 to 30 in good health. Some clones in this sample may be carry-over from other donors' samples.

In regard to this clone: Other DNA sequences in the sample encode the same CDR3. The V and J genes are TRBV5-1 and TRBJ2-1, with a tentative D call TRBD1 (5 bases). Trimming shortened V by 0 bases and J by 5 bases, and 9 bases separated the two germline ends. CDR1 is SGHRS, CDR2 YFSETQ, per germline. The CDR3 is 14 amino acids. The CDR3 nucleotides are TGCGCCAGCAGCTTGGGGCAGGGCCACAATGAGCAGTTCTTC. Translated, it gives CASSLGQGHNEQFF.

V gene TRBV5-1 combines with J gene TRBJ1-1; D call uncertain. Trimming shortened V by 2 bases and J by 0 bases, and 5 bases separated the two germline ends. The CDR3 has 13 amino acids. Per germline, CDR1 SGHRS and CDR2 YFSETQ. The CDR3 spells CASSLMVNTEAFF. The DNA of the CDR3 is TGCGCCAGCAGCTTAATGGTGAACACTGAAGCTTTCTTT. The full variable domain, its missing parts supplied by reference TRBV5-1 and TRBJ1-1, is KAGVTQTPRYLIKTRGQQVTLSCSPISGHRSVSWYQQTPGQGLQFLFEYFSETQRNKGNFPGRFSGRQFSNSRSEMNVSTLELGDSALYLCASSLMVNTEAFFGQGTRLTVV.

The chain carries TRBV5-1 and TRBJ2-1, with a possible D match to TRBD2 (6 bases). The CDR3 has 16 residues. Germline V gene data show CDR1 as SGHRS and CDR2 as YFSETQ. Between the trimmed V and J ends, which lost 0 bases and 4 bases, there was a span of 14 bases. This CDR3 reads CASSLVVSGRYNEQFF. The CDR3 DNA reads TGCGCCAGCAGCTTGGTAGTTAGCGGCCGGTACAATGAGCAGTTCTTC.

This sequence joins TRBV18 and TRBJ2-7; the match to TRBD1 covers 10 bases. The CDR3 sequence is 14 residues long. The J segment lost 5 bases and the V segment lost 6 bases, leaving 7 bases of the junction unmatched. Per the germline V gene, CDR1 is KGHSH and CDR2 is LQKENI. This chain's CDR3 is CASSSGTGVNEQYF. Written as DNA, the CDR3 is TGTGCCAGCTCGTCCGGGACAGGGGTAAACGAGCAGTACTTC.

The rearrangement joins TRBV7-3 to TRBJ2-5, with 16 positions matching TRBD2. CDR3 length: 16 amino acids. Germline V CDR1 and CDR2: SGHTA, FQGTGA. After removal of 5 bases from V and 9 bases from J, the junction contained 9 bases not matched to a gene. CDR3 nucleotide sequence: TGTGCCAGCAGCACCAACCCGGGACTAGCGGGAGGGCCCCAGTACTTC. This codes for CASSTNPGLAGGPQYF.

The chain employs TRBV7-2 and TRBJ1-2; D call uncertain. V lost 0 bases, J lost 1 base, and 12 bases lay in between. The CDR3 has 16 residues. Germline CDR1 reads SGHTA; CDR2 reads FQGNSA. CDR3 in DNA: TGTGCCAGCAGCTTAGCCTCGGGTTTGGGTAACTATGGCTACACCTTC. This encodes CASSLASGLGNYGYTF.

The V call is TRBV5-1, the J call TRBJ2-5, with D perhaps being TRBD1 or TRBD2 (5 bases each). Per germline, CDR1 SGHRS and CDR2 YFSETQ. The CDR3 extends over 14 amino acids. Trimming left V 0 bases short and J 7 bases short, with 13 bases between. For the CDR3, the DNA is TGCGCCAGCAGCTTGGGGACTTCCACAGGGACCCAGTACTTC. This gives the protein CASSLGTSTGTQYF.

Of note for this clone: The same CDR3 can be traced to other DNA sequences in this sample. This rearrangement joins TRBV5-1 to TRBJ2-1; D not resolved. Germline CDR1 is SGHRS and CDR2 is YFSETQ. CDR3 length equals 15 residues. V shed 0 bases and J shed 0 bases, with 7 bases lying between them. CDR3 sequence: CASSLGGGSYNEQFF. CDR3 nucleotides: TGCGCCAGCAGCTTGGGGGGTGGCTCCTACAATGAGCAGTTCTTC.

The DNA of the CDR3 is TGTGCCAGCAGCCCAGCCCAGCGTTCCATCGGGGCCAACGTCCTGACTTTC. Translation: CASSPAQRSIGANVLTF. This chain uses TRBV9 with TRBJ2-6; D is undetermined. With 4 bases removed from V and 4 bases from J, the gap between germline ends came to 18 bases. The CDR3 sequence is 17 residues long. Per the germline V gene, CDR1 is SGDLS and CDR2 is YYNGEE. Drawing the rest from reference TRBV9 and TRBJ2-6, the complete variable domain is DSGVTQTPKHLITATGQRVTLRCSPRSGDLSVYWYQQSLDQGLQFLIQYYNGEERAKGNILERFSAQQFPDLHSELNLSSLELGDSALYFCASSPAQRSIGANVLTFGAGSRLTVL.

The chain couples TRBV27 to TRBJ2-7; D not certain. Per germline, CDR1 MNHEY and CDR2 SMNVEV (reference sequence). V lost 3 bases and J lost 4, with 7 bases in between. CDR3 size: 12 residues. The CDR3 sequence is CASSFMGYEQYF. The CDR3 bases are TGTGCCAGCAGTTTTATGGGTTACGAGCAGTACTTC.

As regards this clone: Other DNA sequences in the sample encode the same CDR3. The chain employs TRBV5-1 and TRBJ1-1; D gene unclear. This CDR3 region has 14 residues. CDR1 is SGHRS and CDR2 is YFSETQ in the germline V gene. V lost 0 bases and J lost 0, with 6 bases in between. The CDR3 DNA sequence: TGCGCCAGCAGCTTGGCCGGGATGAACACTGAAGCTTTCTTT. It encodes CASSLAGMNTEAFF.

This chain joins TRBV7-2 and TRBJ2-4; D unclear. V was shortened by 5 bases and J by 0 bases, with 8 bases between the two germline ends. Germline CDR1 reads SGHTA; CDR2 reads FQGNSA. The CDR3 runs 14 residues. CDR3 sequence: CASSLARAKNIQYF. DNA for the CDR3: TGTGCCAGCAGCCTGGCCAGAGCCAAAAACATTCAGTACTTC.

The chain joins TRBV5-1 to TRBJ2-2, with TRBD2 as a possible D gene (5 bases). Germline-derived CDR1 and CDR2 are SGHRS and YFSETQ. V was pared by 5 bases and J by 1 base, with 12 bases between. This CDR3 contains 15 residues. The CDR3 sequence is CASRRGPGNTGELFF. In DNA, the CDR3 is TGCGCCAGCAGACGGGGTCCAGGGAACACCGGGGAGCTGTTTTTT.

The chain has TRBV14 and TRBJ2-1; no clear D gene. Trimming took 8 bases from V and 0 from J, leaving 11 bases between them. There are 14 residues in the CDR3. Germline V gene sequence: CDR1 SGHDN, CDR2 FVKESK. As DNA, the CDR3 is TGTGCCAGCGGACCCAAGAGCTCCTACAATGAGCAGTTCTTC. The encoded protein is CASGPKSSYNEQFF.